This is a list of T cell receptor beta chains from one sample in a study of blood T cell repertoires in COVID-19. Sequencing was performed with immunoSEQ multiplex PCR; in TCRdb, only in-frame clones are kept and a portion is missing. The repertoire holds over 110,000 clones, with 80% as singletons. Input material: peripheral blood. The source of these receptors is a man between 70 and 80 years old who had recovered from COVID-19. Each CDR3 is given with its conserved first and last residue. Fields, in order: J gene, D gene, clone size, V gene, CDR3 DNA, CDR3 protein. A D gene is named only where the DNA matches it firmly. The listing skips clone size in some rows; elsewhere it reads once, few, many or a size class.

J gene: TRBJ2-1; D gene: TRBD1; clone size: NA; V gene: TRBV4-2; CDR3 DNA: TGTGCCAGCAGATTAGTCCAGGGGGCAAATGAGCAGTTCTTC; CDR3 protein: CASRLVQGANEQFF
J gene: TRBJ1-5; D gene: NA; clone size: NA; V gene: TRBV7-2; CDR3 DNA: TGTGCCAGCAGTCCTAGGTCGGATCAGCCCCAGCATTTT; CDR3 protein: CASSPRSDQPQHF
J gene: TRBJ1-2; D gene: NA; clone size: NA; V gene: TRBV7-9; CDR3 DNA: TGTGCCAGCAGCGGGGGGGCGAACTATGGCTACACCTTC; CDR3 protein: CASSGGANYGYTF
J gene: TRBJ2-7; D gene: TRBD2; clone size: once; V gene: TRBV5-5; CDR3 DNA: TGTGCCAGCAGCTTAGGACTAGCGCCCTCCTACGAGCAGTACTTC; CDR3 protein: CASSLGLAPSYEQYF
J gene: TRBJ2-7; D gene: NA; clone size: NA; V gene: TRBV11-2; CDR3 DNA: TGTGCCAGCAGTCCTCCGGACAGATACGAGCAGTACTTC; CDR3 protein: CASSPPDRYEQYF
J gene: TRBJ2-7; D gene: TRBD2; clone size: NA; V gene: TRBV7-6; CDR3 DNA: TGTGCCAGCAGCTCCGGACTAGCGGGAGTGGGCGAGCAGTACTTC; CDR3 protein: CASSSGLAGVGEQYF
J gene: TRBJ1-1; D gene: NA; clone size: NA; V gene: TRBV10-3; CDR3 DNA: TGTGCCATCAGTGAGGCAGGCAGGGCGAACACTGAAGCTTTCTTT; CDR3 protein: CAISEAGRANTEAFF
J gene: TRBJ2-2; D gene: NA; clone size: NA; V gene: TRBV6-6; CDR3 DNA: TGTGCCAGCAGTGGGTTGACAGGGAACACCGGGGAGCTGTTTTTT; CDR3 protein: CASSGLTGNTGELFF
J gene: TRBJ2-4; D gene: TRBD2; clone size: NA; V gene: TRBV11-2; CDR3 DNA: TGTGCCAGCAGCTCGCTTAGGAGACTAGCGGGAGGGCTGAACATTCAGTACTTC; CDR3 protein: CASSSLRRLAGGLNIQYF
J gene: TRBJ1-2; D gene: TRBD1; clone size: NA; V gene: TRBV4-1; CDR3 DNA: TGCGCCAGCAGCCAAGAAGGACAGGGATCTGGCTACACCTTC; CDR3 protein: CASSQEGQGSGYTF
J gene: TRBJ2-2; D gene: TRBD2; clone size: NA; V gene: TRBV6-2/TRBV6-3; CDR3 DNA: TGTGCCAGCAGCCGCACAGGGACTAGGGTTGGCGGGGAGCTGTTTTTT; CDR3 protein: CASSRTGTRVGGELFF
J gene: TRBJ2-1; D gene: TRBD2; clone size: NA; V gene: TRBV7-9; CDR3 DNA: TGTGCCAGCAGCTCGAGGGCCTCGGGACTAGCGGGGGTCAATGAGCAGTTCTTC; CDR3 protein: CASSSRASGLAGVNEQFF
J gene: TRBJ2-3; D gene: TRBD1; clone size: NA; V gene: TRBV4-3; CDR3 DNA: TGCGCCAGCAGCCGGACACAGGGGAGCACAGATACGCAGTATTTT; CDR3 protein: CASSRTQGSTDTQYF
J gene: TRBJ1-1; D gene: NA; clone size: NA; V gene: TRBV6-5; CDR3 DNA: TGTGCCAGCAGTTACATTAGGGGCAGGCAGAACACTGAAGCTTTCTTT; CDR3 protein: CASSYIRGRQNTEAFF
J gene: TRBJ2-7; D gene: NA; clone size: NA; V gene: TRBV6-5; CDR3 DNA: TGTGCCAGCACTGGGGCGATCTACGAGCAGTACTTC; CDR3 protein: CASTGAIYEQYF
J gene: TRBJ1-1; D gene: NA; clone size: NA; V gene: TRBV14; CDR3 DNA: TGTGCCAGCAGCCAAGAACAGGGAATAATGAACACTGAAGCTTTCTTT; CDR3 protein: CASSQEQGIMNTEAFF
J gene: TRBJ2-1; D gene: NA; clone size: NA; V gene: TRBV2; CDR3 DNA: TGTGCCAGCATGCGGGATAACAATGAGCAGTTCTTC; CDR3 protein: CASMRDNNEQFF
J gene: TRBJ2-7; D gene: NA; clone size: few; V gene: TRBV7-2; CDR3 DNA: TGTGCCAGCAGCCAGTTACAGCCGGAGCAGTACTTC; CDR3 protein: CASSQLQPEQYF
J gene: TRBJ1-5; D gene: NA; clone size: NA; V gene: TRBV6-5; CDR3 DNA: TGTGCCGCCGGAGAAGGGGTAAATCAGCCCCAGCATTTT; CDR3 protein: CAAGEGVNQPQHF
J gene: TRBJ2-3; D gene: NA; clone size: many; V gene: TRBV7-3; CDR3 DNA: TGTGCCAGCAGCCCCGATTCAACAGGGCCCAGCACAGATACGCAGTATTTT; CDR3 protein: CASSPDSTGPSTDTQYF
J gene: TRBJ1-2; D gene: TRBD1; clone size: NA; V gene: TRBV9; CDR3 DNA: TGTGCCAGCAGCGTGCAGGGGGCTGTTGGCTACACCTTC; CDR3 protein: CASSVQGAVGYTF
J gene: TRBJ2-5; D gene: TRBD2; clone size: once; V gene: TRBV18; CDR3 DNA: TGTGCCAGCTCATCTCCCCAGACTAGCACCGAAAAGACCCAGTACTTC; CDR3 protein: CASSSPQTSTEKTQYF
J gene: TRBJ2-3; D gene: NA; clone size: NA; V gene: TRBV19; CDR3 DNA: TGTGCCAGTAGTATATCAGGGGACCGCACAGATACGCAGTATTTT; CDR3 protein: CASSISGDRTDTQYF
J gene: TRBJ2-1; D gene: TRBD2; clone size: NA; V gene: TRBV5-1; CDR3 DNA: TGCGCCAGCAGCCCGGGACTAGCGGGAGGCCGTTACAATGAGCAGTTCTTC; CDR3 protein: CASSPGLAGGRYNEQFF
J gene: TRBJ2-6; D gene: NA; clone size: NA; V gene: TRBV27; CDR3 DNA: TGTGCCAGCGGCACTCGACAGCTCAGCTCTGGGGCCAACGTCCTGACTTTC; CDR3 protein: CASGTRQLSSGANVLTF
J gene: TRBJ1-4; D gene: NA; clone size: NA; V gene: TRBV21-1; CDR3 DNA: TGTGCCAGCAGCAAAGTGGGCGTGAGGGCTCACAATAATGAAAAACTGTTTTTT; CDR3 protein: CASSKVGVRAHNNEKLFF
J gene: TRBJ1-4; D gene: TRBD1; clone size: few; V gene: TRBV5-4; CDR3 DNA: TGTGCCAGCAGCTCAGGGGGGACTTTTAATGAAAAACTGTTTTTT; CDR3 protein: CASSSGGTFNEKLFF